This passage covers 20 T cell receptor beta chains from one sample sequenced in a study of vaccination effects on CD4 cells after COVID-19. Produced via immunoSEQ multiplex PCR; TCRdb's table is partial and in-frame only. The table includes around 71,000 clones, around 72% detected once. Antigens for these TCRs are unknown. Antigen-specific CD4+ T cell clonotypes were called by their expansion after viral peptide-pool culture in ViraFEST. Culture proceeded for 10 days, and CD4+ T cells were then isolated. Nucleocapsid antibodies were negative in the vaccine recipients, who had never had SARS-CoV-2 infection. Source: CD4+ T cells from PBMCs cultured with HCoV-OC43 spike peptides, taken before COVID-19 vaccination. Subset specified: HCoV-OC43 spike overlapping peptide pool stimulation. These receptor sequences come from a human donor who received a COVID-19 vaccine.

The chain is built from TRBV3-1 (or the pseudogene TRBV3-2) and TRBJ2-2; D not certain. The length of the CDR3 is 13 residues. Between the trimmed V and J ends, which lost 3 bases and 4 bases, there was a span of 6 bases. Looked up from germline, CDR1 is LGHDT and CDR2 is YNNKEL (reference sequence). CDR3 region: CASSHRSTGELFF. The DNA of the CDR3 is TGTGCCAGCAGCCACCGGAGCACCGGGGAGCTGTTTTTT.

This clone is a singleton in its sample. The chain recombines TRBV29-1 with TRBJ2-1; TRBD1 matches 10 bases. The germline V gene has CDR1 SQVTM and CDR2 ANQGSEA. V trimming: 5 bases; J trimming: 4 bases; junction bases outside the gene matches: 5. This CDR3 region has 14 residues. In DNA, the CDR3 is TGCAGCGTTTCCGACAGGGGGCTATACAATGAGCAGTTCTTC. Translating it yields CSVSDRGLYNEQFF.

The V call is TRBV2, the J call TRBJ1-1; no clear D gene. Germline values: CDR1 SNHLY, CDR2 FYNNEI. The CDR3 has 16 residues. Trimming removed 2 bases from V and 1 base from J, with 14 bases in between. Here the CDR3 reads CASSERSGTPNTEAFF. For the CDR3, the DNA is TGTGCCAGCAGTGAACGGTCCGGCACTCCGAACACTGAAGCTTTCTTT.

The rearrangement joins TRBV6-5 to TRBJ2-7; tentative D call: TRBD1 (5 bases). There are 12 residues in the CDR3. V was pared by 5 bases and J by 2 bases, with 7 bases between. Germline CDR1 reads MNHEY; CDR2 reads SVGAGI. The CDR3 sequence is CASSQGTYEQYV. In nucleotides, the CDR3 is TGTGCCAGCAGTCAGGGCACCTACGAGCAGTACGTC.

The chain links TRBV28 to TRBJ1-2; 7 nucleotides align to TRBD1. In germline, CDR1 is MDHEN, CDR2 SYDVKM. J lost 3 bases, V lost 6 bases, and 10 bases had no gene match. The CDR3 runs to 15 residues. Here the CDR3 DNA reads TGTGCCAGCAGCTCAGGGGGGGGAGGGGACTATGGCTACACCTTC. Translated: CASSSGGGGDYGYTF.

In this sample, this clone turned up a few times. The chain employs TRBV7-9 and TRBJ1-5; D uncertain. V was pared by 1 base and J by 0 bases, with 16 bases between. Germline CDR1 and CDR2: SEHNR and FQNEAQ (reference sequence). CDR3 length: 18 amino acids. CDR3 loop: CASSLDRGESYSNQPQHF. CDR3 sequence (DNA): TGTGCCAGCAGCTTAGATAGAGGAGAGAGTTATAGCAATCAGCCCCAGCATTTT.

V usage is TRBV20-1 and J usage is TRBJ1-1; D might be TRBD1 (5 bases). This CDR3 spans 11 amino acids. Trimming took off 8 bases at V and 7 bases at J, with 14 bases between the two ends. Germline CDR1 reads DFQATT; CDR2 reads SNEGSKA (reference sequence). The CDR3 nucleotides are TGCAGTACCGGCAGGGCTGTTGAAGCTTTCTTT. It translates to CSTGRAVEAFF.

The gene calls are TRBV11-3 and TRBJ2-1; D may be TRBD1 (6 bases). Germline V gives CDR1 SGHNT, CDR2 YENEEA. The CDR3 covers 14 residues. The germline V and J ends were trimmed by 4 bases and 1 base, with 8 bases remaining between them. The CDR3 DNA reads TGTGCCAGCAGCTCGACAGGTTCCTACAATGAGCAGTTCTTC. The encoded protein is CASSSTGSYNEQFF.

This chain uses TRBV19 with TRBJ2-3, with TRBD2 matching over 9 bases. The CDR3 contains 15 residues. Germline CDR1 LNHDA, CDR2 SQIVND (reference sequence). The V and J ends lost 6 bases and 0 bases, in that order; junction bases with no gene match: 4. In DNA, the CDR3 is TGTGCCAGTAGAAAGCGGGGGGACAGCACAGATACGCAGTATTTT. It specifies CASRKRGDSTDTQYF.

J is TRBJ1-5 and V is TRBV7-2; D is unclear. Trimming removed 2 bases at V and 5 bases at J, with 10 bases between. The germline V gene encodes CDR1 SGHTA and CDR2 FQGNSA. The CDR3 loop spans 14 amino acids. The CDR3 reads CASSLSFTDQPQHF. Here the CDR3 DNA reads TGTGCCAGCAGCTTAAGTTTTACGGATCAGCCCCAGCATTTT.

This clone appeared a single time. CDR3 nucleotides: TGTGCCAGCAGTCAGCGGGGCCAAGAGACCCAGTACTTC. It is translated as CASSQRGQETQYF. The V gene is TRBV6-5, the J gene TRBJ2-5; 7 positions match TRBD2. Unmatched junction bases numbered 1, after V lost 5 bases and J lost 1 base. The CDR3 is 13 amino acids. The V gene's germline CDR1 is MNHEY and CDR2 SVGAGI.

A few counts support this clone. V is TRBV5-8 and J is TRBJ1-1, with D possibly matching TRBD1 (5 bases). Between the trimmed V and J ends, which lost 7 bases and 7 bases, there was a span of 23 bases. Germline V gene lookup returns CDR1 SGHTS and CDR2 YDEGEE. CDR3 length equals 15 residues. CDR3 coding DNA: TGTGCCAGCCCCGAAGGGGAGGAAGGACTCCATGAAGCTTTCTTT. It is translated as CASPEGEEGLHEAFF.

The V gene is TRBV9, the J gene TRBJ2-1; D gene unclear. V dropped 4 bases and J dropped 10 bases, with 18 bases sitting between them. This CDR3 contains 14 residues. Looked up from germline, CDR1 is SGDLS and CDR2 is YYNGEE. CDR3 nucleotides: TGTGCCAGCAGCTTTCCCCCGGTTTCAGACGAGCAGTTCTTC. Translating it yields CASSFPPVSDEQFF.

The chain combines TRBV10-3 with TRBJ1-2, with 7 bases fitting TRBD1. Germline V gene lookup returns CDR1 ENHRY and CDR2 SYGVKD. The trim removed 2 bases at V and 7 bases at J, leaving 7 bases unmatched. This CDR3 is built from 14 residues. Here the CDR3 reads CAISEVDRLPGYTF. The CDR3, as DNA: TGTGCCATCAGTGAGGTGGACAGGCTTCCTGGCTACACCTTC.

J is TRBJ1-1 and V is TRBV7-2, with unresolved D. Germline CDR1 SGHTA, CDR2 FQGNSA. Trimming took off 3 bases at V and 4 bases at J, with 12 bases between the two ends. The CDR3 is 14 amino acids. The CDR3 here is CASSFQLGGTEAFF. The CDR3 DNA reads TGTGCCAGCAGCTTTCAGCTAGGAGGCACTGAAGCTTTCTTT.

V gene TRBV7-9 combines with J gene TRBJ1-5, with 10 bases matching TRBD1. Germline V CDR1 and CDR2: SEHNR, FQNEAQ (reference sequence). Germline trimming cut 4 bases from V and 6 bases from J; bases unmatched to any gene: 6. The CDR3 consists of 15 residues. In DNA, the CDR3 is TGTGCCAGCAGCTCCTGGACAGGGGGGACTCAGCCCCAGCATTTT. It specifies CASSSWTGGTQPQHF.

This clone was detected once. CDR3 sequence reads: CASSVGASGGRGNEQFF. In DNA, the CDR3 is TGTGCCAGCAGCGTAGGGGCTAGCGGGGGCCGGGGGAATGAGCAGTTCTTC. The chain combines TRBV9 with TRBJ2-1, with TRBD2 matching 10 bases. Germline V gene data show CDR1 as SGDLS and CDR2 as YYNGEE. The V and J ends lost 0 bases and 7 bases, in that order; junction bases with no gene match: 10. The CDR3 is 17 residues long.

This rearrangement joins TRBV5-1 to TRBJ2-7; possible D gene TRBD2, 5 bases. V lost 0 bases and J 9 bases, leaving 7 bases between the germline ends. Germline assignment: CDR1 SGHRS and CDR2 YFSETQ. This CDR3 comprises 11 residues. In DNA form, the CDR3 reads TGCGCCAGCAGCTTGGTGGCGGGGCAGTACGTC. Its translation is CASSLVAGQYV.

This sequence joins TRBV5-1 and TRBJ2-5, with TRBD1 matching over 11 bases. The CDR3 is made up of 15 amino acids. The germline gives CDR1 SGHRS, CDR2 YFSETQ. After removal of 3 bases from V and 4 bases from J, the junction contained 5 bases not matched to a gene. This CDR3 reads CASSSDGTGGETQYF. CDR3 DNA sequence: TGCGCCAGCAGCTCGGACGGGACAGGGGGAGAGACCCAGTACTTC.

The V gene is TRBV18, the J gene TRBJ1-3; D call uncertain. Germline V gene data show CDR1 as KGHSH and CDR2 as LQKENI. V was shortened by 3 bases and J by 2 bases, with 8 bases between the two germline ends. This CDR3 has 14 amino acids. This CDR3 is CASSPSPTGNTIYF. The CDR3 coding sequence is TGTGCCAGCTCACCCAGTCCGACTGGAAACACCATATATTTT.